These 25 T cell receptor beta chains came from one sample sequenced in a study of shared clonotypes between healthy human individuals. Profiling relied on immunoSEQ multiplex PCR, and the TCRdb table lists in-frame clones only, not all of them. The data contain approximately 940,000 clones, about three quarters of them singletons. Sample: memory CD4+ T cells sorted from blood. Subset denoted: CD45RA-negative fraction. All receptors derive from a man aged 18 to 29 in good health.

This clone has just one count. V gene TRBV5-1 combines with J gene TRBJ2-1; D is uncertain. The ends were cut back, 4 bases at V and 0 bases at J, with 11 bases in the middle. The length of the CDR3 is 15 residues. Looked up from germline, CDR1 is SGHRS and CDR2 is YFSETQ. CDR3 DNA: TGCGCCAGCAGCCCCGGCCTAAGCTCCTACAATGAGCAGTTCTTC. The encoded protein is CASSPGLSSYNEQFF.

This sequence joins TRBV6-1 and TRBJ2-2, with D possibly matching TRBD1 (5 bases). CDR1 is MNHNS, CDR2 SASEGT, per germline. Trimming stripped 3 bases from V and 8 bases from J, with 10 bases between. The CDR3 runs 13 residues. This chain's CDR3 is CASSDREEGELFF. The CDR3 DNA is TGTGCCAGCAGTGACAGGGAAGAAGGGGAGCTGTTTTTT.

A few counts support this clone. The chain is built from TRBV6-1 and TRBJ1-3; weak D call: TRBD1 (5 bases). Between the trimmed V and J ends, which lost 8 bases and 4 bases, there was a span of 18 bases. This CDR3 has 15 residues. Germline lookup yields CDR1 MNHNS and CDR2 SASEGT. CDR3 nucleotide sequence: TGTGCCAGCGGGGGTTCAGACATTCCAGGAAACACCATATATTTT. Its protein is CASGGSDIPGNTIYF.

The rearrangement joins TRBV5-4 to TRBJ2-2; perhaps TRBD2 as D (6 bases). Germline values: CDR1 SGHNT, CDR2 YYREEE (reference sequence). V shed 1 base and J shed 5 bases, with 18 bases lying between them. The CDR3 sequence is 17 residues long. The CDR3 sequence is CASSLKGLSLGTGELFF. CDR3 in DNA: TGTGCCAGCAGCTTGAAGGGACTTAGCTTAGGGACCGGGGAGCTGTTTTTT.

In its sample, this clone was seen once. The V gene is TRBV10-1, the J gene TRBJ1-4; D is unclear. V lost 6 bases and J lost 0, with 14 bases in between. CDR1 is WNHNN, CDR2 SYGVQD, per germline (reference sequence). CDR3 length equals 16 residues. CDR3 region: CASRTWVRATNEKLFF. As DNA, the CDR3 is TGCGCCAGCAGGACCTGGGTGCGGGCAACTAATGAAAAACTGTTTTTT.

The V and J genes are TRBV29-1 and TRBJ2-6; D is undetermined. Trimming stripped 3 bases from V and 0 bases from J, with 9 bases between. The germline V gene encodes CDR1 SQVTM and CDR2 ANQGSEA. The CDR3 covers 15 residues. The DNA of the CDR3 is TGCAGCGTTGACTCGACGGACTCTGGGGCCAACGTCCTGACTTTC. Residues: CSVDSTDSGANVLTF.

The chain employs TRBV7-2 and TRBJ1-1, with D unresolved. The CDR3 consists of 13 residues. V lost 5 bases and J 1 base, leaving 8 bases between the germline ends. Per the germline V gene, CDR1 is SGHTA and CDR2 is FQGNSA. The CDR3 is CASSHTQNTEAFF. In DNA form, the CDR3 reads TGTGCCAGCAGCCATACACAGAACACTGAAGCTTTCTTT.

This clone was counted a single time. V gene TRBV10-3 combines with J gene TRBJ2-2; D is unclear. This CDR3 spans 16 amino acids. From germline, CDR1 is ENHRY and CDR2 SYGVKD. The V end was cut by 2 bases, the J end by 6 bases, with 16 bases between. In DNA, the CDR3 is TGTGCCATCAGTGAGAGTCTTGGCTCAGGTCCCGGGGAGCTGTTTTTT. Its translation: CAISESLGSGPGELFF.

This chain uses TRBV6-5 with TRBJ2-7; D possibly corresponds to TRBD2 (6 bases). This CDR3 comprises 13 residues. Germline CDR1 MNHEY, CDR2 SVGAGI. The V gene lost 2 bases and the J gene lost 3 bases, with 8 bases spanning the gap. The CDR3 DNA is TGTGCCAGCAGTTACGCGGGACTCTACGAGCAGTACTTC. Translation gives CASSYAGLYEQYF.

The chain has TRBV7-2 and TRBJ2-3; D is possibly TRBD2 (5 bases). The CDR3 runs to 14 residues. V lost 1 base and J lost 2, with 7 bases in between. CDR1 and CDR2 (germline): SGHTA, FQGNSA. The DNA for the CDR3 is TGTGCCAGCAGCTTAGATCGGGACACAGATACGCAGTATTTT. This encodes CASSLDRDTDTQYF.

This clone was seen a single time. V gene TRBV6-5 combines with J gene TRBJ1-1, with D possibly TRBD1 on 6 matching bases. The CDR3 totals 15 residues. V was cut by 7 bases and J by 4 bases, with 19 bases left in between. Per germline, CDR1 MNHEY and CDR2 SVGAGI. In DNA, the CDR3 is TGTGCCAGCAATACCCCTGCAGGGGCGCGCACTGAAGCTTTCTTT. Amino acid sequence: CASNTPAGARTEAFF.

The chain combines TRBV29-1 with TRBJ2-7; perhaps TRBD2 as D (5 bases). Germline lookup yields CDR1 SQVTM and CDR2 ANQGSEA. V lost 4 bases, J lost 7 bases, and 11 bases lay in between. The CDR3 is made up of 11 amino acids. The CDR3 loop is CSVGWAGEQYF. The CDR3 DNA reads as TGCAGCGTTGGTTGGGCGGGTGAGCAGTACTTC.

The CDR3 DNA reads as TGTGCCAGCAGCTTACTTGACAGTGGAAACACCATATATTTT. This encodes CASSLLDSGNTIYF. V is TRBV7-9 and J is TRBJ1-3, with D maybe TRBD1 (5 bases). The CDR3 length is 14 residues. Trimming left V 2 bases short and J 3 bases short, with 8 bases between. From germline, CDR1 is SEHNR and CDR2 FQNEAQ (reference sequence).

Remarks on this clone: Other DNA sequences in the same sample also yield this CDR3. This chain links TRBV2 with TRBJ1-5, with TRBD1 as a possible D gene (5 bases). The CDR3 covers 13 residues. Germline-derived CDR1 and CDR2 are SNHLY and FYNNEI. V was trimmed by 4 bases and J by 4 bases, leaving 8 bases between them. CDR3 residues: CASSGGSNQPQHF. Written as DNA, the CDR3 is TGTGCCAGCAGTGGGGGGAGTAATCAGCCCCAGCATTTT.

This clone was seen a handful of times. The gene calls are TRBV10-1 and TRBJ2-7; D perhaps matches TRBD1 (5 bases). The germline V gene has CDR1 WNHNN and CDR2 SYGVQD (reference sequence). The CDR3 is 13 residues long. V was clipped by 4 bases and J by 2 bases, with 9 bases between them. The CDR3 loop is CASSAGKAYEQYF. The CDR3 DNA reads TGCGCCAGCAGTGCAGGGAAGGCCTACGAGCAGTACTTC.

The rearrangement uses TRBV18 and TRBJ2-5; D is undetermined. The CDR3 extends over 13 amino acids. The V gene's germline CDR1 is KGHSH and CDR2 LQKENI. V lost 0 bases, J lost 7 bases, and 9 bases lay in between. This CDR3 is CASSPPGFGTQYF. The DNA for the CDR3 is TGTGCCAGCTCACCACCCGGGTTCGGGACCCAGTACTTC.

Concerning this clone itself: Other DNA sequences of this sample code for an identical CDR3. The chain recombines TRBV10-2 with TRBJ2-5; D is undetermined. Germline lookup yields CDR1 WSHSY and CDR2 SAAADI. The V end was cut by 0 bases, the J end by 5 bases, with 4 bases between. This CDR3 is built from 12 residues. CDR3 in amino acids: CASSESRETQYF. The CDR3 DNA reads as TGCGCCAGCAGTGAGTCTCGGGAGACCCAGTACTTC.

V usage is TRBV15 and J usage is TRBJ2-5, with D possibly TRBD2 on 5 matching bases. CDR1 is LNHNV, CDR2 YYDKDF, per germline (reference sequence). V was shortened by 3 bases and J by 7 bases, with 18 bases between the two germline ends. The CDR3 covers 15 residues. CDR3 sequence reads: CATSSGGPTRGTQYF. The CDR3 nucleotides are TGTGCCACCAGCAGTGGTGGCCCGACCCGGGGGACCCAGTACTTC.

This clone turned up a few times. The chain uses TRBV2 and TRBJ1-1; D is undetermined. Trimming took 7 bases from V and 1 from J, leaving 10 bases between them. The V gene's germline CDR1 is SNHLY and CDR2 FYNNEI. CDR3 length equals 13 residues. In DNA, the CDR3 is TGTGCCAGCAAGGGAGAGAAGAACACTGAAGCTTTCTTT. It yields the protein CASKGEKNTEAFF.

The chain links TRBV13 to TRBJ2-3; maybe TRBD1 (6 bases). In germline, CDR1 is PRHDT, CDR2 FYEKMQ (reference sequence). The CDR3 length is 16 residues. V lost 0 bases and J lost 4, with 14 bases in between. CDR3 protein: CASSLGSGAGSDTQYF. DNA of the CDR3: TGTGCCAGCAGCTTAGGGTCAGGGGCCGGCTCAGATACGCAGTATTTT.

The genes are TRBV28 and TRBJ2-7, with D possibly called TRBD1 or TRBD2 (5 bases each). Germline CDR1 is MDHEN and CDR2 is SYDVKM. The CDR3 has 14 amino acids. V was cut by 3 bases and J by 2 bases, with 11 bases left in between. CDR3 nucleotide sequence: TGTGCCAGCAGTTTGGGGACGGTCACCTACGAGCAGTACTTC. It specifies CASSLGTVTYEQYF.

The V call is TRBV19, the J call TRBJ1-5; 8 bases are a match to TRBD1. J lost 2 bases, V lost 5 bases, and 2 bases had no gene match. Per germline, CDR1 LNHDA and CDR2 SQIVND (reference sequence). This CDR3 spans 14 amino acids. The chain's CDR3 is CASSQGAGNQPQHF. The CDR3 DNA reads as TGTGCCAGTAGTCAGGGGGCTGGCAATCAGCCCCAGCATTTT.

Regarding this clone: In the same sample, other DNA sequences code for this CDR3. The gene calls are TRBV6-6 and TRBJ1-5; possibly TRBD1 for D (5 bases). V was shortened by 8 bases and J by 6 bases, with 14 bases between the two germline ends. Germline V lookup: CDR1 MNHNY, CDR2 SVGAGI (reference sequence). The CDR3 is made up of 13 amino acids. The CDR3 DNA sequence: TGTGCCAGCTCAGGGCAGGGAGTTCAGCCCCAGCATTTT. Translation: CASSGQGVQPQHF.

This chain joins TRBV2 and TRBJ1-5; 9 positions agree with TRBD1. Germline V lookup: CDR1 SNHLY, CDR2 FYNNEI. The CDR3 loop spans 14 amino acids. The V segment lost 7 bases and the J segment 7 bases; nucleotides outside the gene matches: 8. CDR3 nucleotides: TGTGCCAGCAAGGAGGACAGGGGCGGACAGCCCCAGCATTTT. As protein: CASKEDRGGQPQHF. Full variable domain (missing parts from reference TRBV2 and TRBJ1-5): EPEVTQTPSHQVTQMGQEVILRCVPISNHLYFYWYRQILGQKVEFLVSFYNNEISEKSEIFDDQFSVERPDGSNFTLKIRSTKLEDSAMYFCASKEDRGGQPQHFGDGTRLSIL.

This clone was counted many times. The sample holds other DNA sequences that translate to the same CDR3. V usage is TRBV6-5 and J usage is TRBJ2-1; 8 bases line up with TRBD2. Germline values: CDR1 MNHEY, CDR2 SVGAGI. The CDR3 spans 16 residues. Trimming at V came to 3 bases and at J to 6 bases, leaving 10 bases not matched to a gene. The CDR3 nucleotides are TGTGCCAGCAGTTATGGTTGGTTGGCGGGGGGCAATGAGCAGTTCTTC. It translates to CASSYGWLAGGNEQFF.